A selection of T cell receptor beta chains follows, all from one sample in a study of early T cells in non-severe SARS-CoV-2 infection. TCRdb recomputed calls from the 5' RACE reads with MiXCR, one row per CDR3 protein. Of approximately 47,000 distinct CDR3 sequences in the sample, over 5% were seen once. Specimen: whole blood, collected at baseline. These receptors all come from an adult who was a healthcare worker with PCR-confirmed SARS-CoV-2 infection or an uninfected control (not recorded which). Each CDR3 is given with its conserved first and last residue. The order of the fields is CDR3 protein, CDR3 DNA, J gene, D gene, V gene, clone size. D genes are given only for firm matches. Clone size is given for some rows only: seen once, a few or many times, or a class if the clone is expanded.

CASSLAGERTYEQYF,TGCGCCAGCAGCTTGGCCGGGGAAAGGACCTACGAGCAGTACTTC,TRBJ2-7,-,TRBV5-1,few
CASSPDGQRRTGELFF,TGTGCCAGCAGCCCCGACGGACAGCGAAGGACCGGGGAGCTGTTTTTT,TRBJ2-2,-,TRBV11-3,-
CATSRAGAGLSNEQYF,TGTGCCACCAGCAGAGCAGGAGCGGGATTGTCCAACGAGCAGTACTTC,TRBJ2-7,TRBD2,TRBV15,few
CAISDRATSGPPDTQYF,TGTGCCATCAGTGACCGGGCGACTAGCGGACCCCCAGATACGCAGTATTTT,TRBJ2-3,TRBD2,TRBV10-3,few
CASSLAGRGEETQYF,TGTGCCAGCAGTTTAGCTGGGAGAGGGGAAGAGACCCAGTACTTC,TRBJ2-5,-,TRBV12-3/TRBV12-4,-
CASSHPLGTGRSGANVLTF,TGTGCCAGCAGCCATCCCCTCGGGACAGGGCGCTCTGGGGCCAACGTCCTGACTTTC,TRBJ2-6,TRBD1,TRBV14,-
CASSPTPASGSIDEQYF,TGTGCCAGCAGCCCAACCCCGGCTAGCGGGAGTATAGACGAGCAGTACTTC,TRBJ2-7,TRBD2,TRBV27,many
CASSLNREQYF,TGCGCCAGCAGCTTGAACAGGGAGCAGTACTTC,TRBJ2-7,-,TRBV5-1,many
CASSYGQGGTDTQYF,TGTGCCAGCAGTTACGGACAGGGCGGTACAGATACGCAGTATTTT,TRBJ2-3,TRBD1,TRBV6-5,few
CASSLDPGLSLMKGYTF,TGTGCCAGCAGCTTAGATCCAGGGCTCTCCCTGATGAAGGGCTACACCTTC,TRBJ1-2,-,TRBV11-2,few
CASSVGGSLNTEAFF,TGTGCCAGCAGCGTAGGCGGATCCTTGAACACTGAAGCTTTCTTT,TRBJ1-1,-,TRBV9,-
CSARNSGRADNEQFF,TGCAGTGCTAGGAATAGCGGGAGGGCCGACAATGAGCAGTTCTTC,TRBJ2-1,TRBD2,TRBV20-1,-